This T cell receptor beta chain is from a study of post-analysis software for immune sequencing data. Study-wide results and caveats: Relative to controls, patients with multiple sclerosis showed significantly lower normalized Chao1 diversity.

Notes on this clonotype: As yet, its antigen is unknown. A much larger clonotype is one base distant, so this may be a read error.

Unique molecular identifiers had been added to the TCR beta cDNA libraries. The T cell input of about 0.85 to 10 million gave approximately 460,000 cDNA molecules. Via MiXCR, TCRdb re-called the PCR reads, giving one row per CDR3 protein. The repertoire holds about 260,000 distinct CDR3 sequences, 36% seen once, with around 4.7% in the top ten. The sample comprised blood. This TCR derives from a girl under 18 with multiple sclerosis.

CDR3 loop: CASSYSPGQDGSYNEQYF. In DNA form, the CDR3 reads TGTGCCAGCAGTTACTCGCCGGGGCAAGATGGCTCCTACAATGAGCAGTACTTC. V gene TRBV6-5 combines with J gene TRBJ2-7; D could derive from TRBD1 or TRBD2 (5 bases each). The V gene lost 0 bases and the J gene lost 7 bases, with 25 bases spanning the gap. CDR1 and CDR2 from the germline V gene are MNHEY and SVGAGI. The CDR3 runs 18 residues.